This entry describes one T cell receptor (beta chain). Reverse transcription of extracted RNA yielded cDNA, which provided the sequencing template. Using immunoSEQ multiplex PCR, the repertoire was profiled, and TCRdb retains in-frame clones only, with some absent. The sample has 90,000 to 150,000 clones; 53% are singletons. The sample comes from a study of CD8+ T cells in alopecia areata. Specified treatment: oral pan-JAK inhibitor, 5-10 mg twice daily. The length of the CDR3 is 14 residues. The germline V gene encodes CDR1 SQVTM and CDR2 ANQGSEA. V lost 6 bases to trimming and J lost 5 bases; unmatched junction nucleotides: 7.

The chain is built from TRBV29-1 and TRBJ2-5; TRBD1 matches 12 bases. This TCR was recovered from a human donor with alopecia areata. This sample comprised CD4+ T cells sorted from blood, obtained at week 4, from a patient treated with tofacitinib. For the CDR3, the DNA is TGCAGCGTGGCGGGACAGGGGGCGACGGAGACCCAGTACTTC. Translating gives CSVAGQGATETQYF.